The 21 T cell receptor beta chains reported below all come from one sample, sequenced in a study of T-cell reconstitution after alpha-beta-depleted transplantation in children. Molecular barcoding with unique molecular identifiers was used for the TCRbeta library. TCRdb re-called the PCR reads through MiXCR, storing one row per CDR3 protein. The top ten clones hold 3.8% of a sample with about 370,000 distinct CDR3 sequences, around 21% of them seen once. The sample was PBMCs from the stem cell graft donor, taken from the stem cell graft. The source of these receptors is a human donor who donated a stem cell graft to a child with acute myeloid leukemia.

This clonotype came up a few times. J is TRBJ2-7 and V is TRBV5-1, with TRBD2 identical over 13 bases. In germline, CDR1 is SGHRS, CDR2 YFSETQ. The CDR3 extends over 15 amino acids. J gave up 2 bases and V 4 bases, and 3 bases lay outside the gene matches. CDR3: CASSTGLAGPYEQYF. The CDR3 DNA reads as TGCGCCAGCAGCACGGGACTAGCGGGGCCCTACGAGCAGTACTTC.

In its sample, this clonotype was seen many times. CDR3 protein: CASRAGGYNEQYF. For the CDR3, the DNA is TGTGCCAGCAGGGCAGGGGGATACAACGAGCAGTACTTC. The chain recombines TRBV6-5 with TRBJ2-7, with 7 bases that match TRBD1. The CDR3 extends over 13 amino acids. The V and J ends lost 6 bases and 5 bases, in that order; junction bases with no gene match: 7. CDR1 MNHEY and CDR2 SVGAGI come from the germline V gene.

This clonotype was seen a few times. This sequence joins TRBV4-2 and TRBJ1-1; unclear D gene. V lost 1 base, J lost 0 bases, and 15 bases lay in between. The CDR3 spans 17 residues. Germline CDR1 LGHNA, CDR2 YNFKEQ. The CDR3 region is CASSQGPARVVNTEAFF. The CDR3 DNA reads TGTGCCAGCAGCCAAGGGCCAGCGAGGGTTGTGAACACTGAAGCTTTCTTT.

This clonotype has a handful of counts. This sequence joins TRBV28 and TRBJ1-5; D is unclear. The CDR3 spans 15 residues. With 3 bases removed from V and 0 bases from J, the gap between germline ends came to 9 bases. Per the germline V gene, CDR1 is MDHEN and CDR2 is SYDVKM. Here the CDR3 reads CASSFRHDSNQPQHF. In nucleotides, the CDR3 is TGTGCCAGCAGTTTCCGACACGATAGCAATCAGCCCCAGCATTTT.

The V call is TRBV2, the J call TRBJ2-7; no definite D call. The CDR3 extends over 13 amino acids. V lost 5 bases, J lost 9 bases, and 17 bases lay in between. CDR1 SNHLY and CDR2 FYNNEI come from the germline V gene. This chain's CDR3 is CASSTTDRAGQYF. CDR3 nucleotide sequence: TGTGCCAGCAGTACTACGGACCGGGCTGGGCAGTACTTC. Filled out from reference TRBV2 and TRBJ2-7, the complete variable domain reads EPEVTQTPSHQVTQMGQEVILRCVPISNHLYFYWYRQILGQKVEFLVSFYNNEISEKSEIFDDQFSVERPDGSNFTLKIRSTKLEDSAMYFCASSTTDRAGQYFGPGTRLTVT.

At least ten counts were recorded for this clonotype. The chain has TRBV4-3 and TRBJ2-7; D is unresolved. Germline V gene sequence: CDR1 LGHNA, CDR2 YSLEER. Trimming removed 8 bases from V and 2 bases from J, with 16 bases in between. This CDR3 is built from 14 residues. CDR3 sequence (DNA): TGCGCCAGCTCCCGCTATATAGGTCCCTACGAGCAGTACTTC. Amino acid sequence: CASSRYIGPYEQYF.

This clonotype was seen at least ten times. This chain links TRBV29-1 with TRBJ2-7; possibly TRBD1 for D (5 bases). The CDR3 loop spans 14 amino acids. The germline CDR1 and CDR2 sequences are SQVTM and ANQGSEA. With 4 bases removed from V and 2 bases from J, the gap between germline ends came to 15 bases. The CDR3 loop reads CSVADTDGPYEQYF. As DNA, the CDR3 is TGCAGCGTTGCGGACACCGACGGTCCCTACGAGCAGTACTTC.

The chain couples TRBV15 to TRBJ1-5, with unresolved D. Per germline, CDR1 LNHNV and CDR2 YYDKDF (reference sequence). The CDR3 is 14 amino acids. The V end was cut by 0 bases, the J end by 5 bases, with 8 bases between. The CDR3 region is CATSREEVYQPQHF. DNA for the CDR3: TGTGCCACCAGCAGAGAAGAGGTATATCAGCCCCAGCATTTT.

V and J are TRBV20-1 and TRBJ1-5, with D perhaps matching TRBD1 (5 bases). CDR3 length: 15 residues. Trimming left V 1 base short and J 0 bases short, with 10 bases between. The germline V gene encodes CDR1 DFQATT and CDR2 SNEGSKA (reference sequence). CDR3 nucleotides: TGCAGTGCTAGAGGCGACAGTGATAGCAATCAGCCCCAGCATTTT. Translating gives CSARGDSDSNQPQHF.

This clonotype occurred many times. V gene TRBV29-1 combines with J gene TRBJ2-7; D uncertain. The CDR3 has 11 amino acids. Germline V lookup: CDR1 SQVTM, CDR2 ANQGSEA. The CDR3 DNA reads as TGCAGGACGGGCTATTGTTACGAGCAGTACTTC. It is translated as CRTGYCYEQYF.

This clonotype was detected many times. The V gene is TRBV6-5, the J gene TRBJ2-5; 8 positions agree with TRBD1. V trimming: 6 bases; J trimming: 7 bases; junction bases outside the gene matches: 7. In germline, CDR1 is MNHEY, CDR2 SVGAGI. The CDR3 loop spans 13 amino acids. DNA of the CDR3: TGTGCCAGCAGGCGGGACAGGTCGGGGACCCAGTACTTC. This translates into CASRRDRSGTQYF.

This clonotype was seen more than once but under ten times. The CDR3 spells CAIQTAPNPNSGANVLTF. For the CDR3, the DNA is TGTGCCATCCAAACCGCACCGAATCCCAACTCTGGGGCCAACGTCCTGACTTTC. V gene TRBV10-3 combines with J gene TRBJ2-6; D not certain. The CDR3 extends over 18 amino acids. Germline loops: CDR1 ENHRY, CDR2 SYGVKD. With 8 bases removed from V and 0 bases from J, the gap between germline ends came to 20 bases.

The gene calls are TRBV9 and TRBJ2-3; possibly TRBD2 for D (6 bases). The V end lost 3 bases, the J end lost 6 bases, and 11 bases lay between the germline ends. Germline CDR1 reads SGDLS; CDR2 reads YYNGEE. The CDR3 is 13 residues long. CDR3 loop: CASSGSAGDTQYF. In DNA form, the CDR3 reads TGTGCCAGCAGCGGGTCTGCGGGGGATACGCAGTATTTT.

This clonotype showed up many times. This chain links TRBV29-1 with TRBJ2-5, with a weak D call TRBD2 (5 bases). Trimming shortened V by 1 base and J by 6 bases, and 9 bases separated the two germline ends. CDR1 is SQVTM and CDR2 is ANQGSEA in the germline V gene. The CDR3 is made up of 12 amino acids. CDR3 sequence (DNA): TGCAGCGTTGAAGGTGGGAGAAAGACCCAGTACTTC. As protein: CSVEGGRKTQYF.

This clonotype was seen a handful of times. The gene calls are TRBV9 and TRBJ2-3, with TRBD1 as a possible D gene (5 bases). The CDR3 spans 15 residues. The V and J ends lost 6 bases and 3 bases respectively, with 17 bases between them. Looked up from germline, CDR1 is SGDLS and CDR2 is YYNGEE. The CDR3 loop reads CASTHQGSRTDTQYF. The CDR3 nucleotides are TGTGCCAGCACTCATCAGGGATCGCGGACAGATACGCAGTATTTT.

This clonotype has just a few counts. The CDR3 DNA is TGTGCCAGCAGTTACCGGGACCCGAACACTGAAGCTTTCTTT. Its protein product is CASSYRDPNTEAFF. This chain uses TRBV6-5 with TRBJ1-1, with D maybe TRBD1 (5 bases). Trimming shortened V by 2 bases and J by 1 base, and 8 bases separated the two germline ends. From germline, CDR1 is MNHEY and CDR2 SVGAGI. This CDR3 has 14 amino acids.

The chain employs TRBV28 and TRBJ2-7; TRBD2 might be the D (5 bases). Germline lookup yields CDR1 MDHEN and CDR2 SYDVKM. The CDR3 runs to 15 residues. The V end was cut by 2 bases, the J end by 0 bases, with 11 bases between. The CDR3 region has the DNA TGTGCCAGCAGTTTAGCGCGAGGGAGCTCCTACGAGCAGTACTTC. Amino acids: CASSLARGSSYEQYF.

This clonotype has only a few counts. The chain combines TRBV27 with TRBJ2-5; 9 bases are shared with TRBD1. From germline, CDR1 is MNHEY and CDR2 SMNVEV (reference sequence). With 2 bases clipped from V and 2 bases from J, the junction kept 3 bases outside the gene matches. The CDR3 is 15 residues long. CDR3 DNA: TGTGCCAGCAGTTTAGGGACAGGGAGTCAAGAGACCCAGTACTTC. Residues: CASSLGTGSQETQYF.

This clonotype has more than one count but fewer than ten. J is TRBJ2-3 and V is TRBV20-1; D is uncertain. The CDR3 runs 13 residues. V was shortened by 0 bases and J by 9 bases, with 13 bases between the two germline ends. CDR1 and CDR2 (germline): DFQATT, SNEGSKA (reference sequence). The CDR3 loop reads CSARDLRSLTQYF. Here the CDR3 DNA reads TGCAGTGCTAGAGATCTTAGGAGTTTAACGCAGTATTTT.

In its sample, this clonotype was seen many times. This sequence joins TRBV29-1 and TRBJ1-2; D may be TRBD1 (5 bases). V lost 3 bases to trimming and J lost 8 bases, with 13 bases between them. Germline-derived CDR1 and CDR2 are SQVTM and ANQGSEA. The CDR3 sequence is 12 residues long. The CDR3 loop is CSVDQGAYGYTF. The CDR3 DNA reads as TGCAGCGTTGACCAGGGAGCATACGGCTACACCTTC.

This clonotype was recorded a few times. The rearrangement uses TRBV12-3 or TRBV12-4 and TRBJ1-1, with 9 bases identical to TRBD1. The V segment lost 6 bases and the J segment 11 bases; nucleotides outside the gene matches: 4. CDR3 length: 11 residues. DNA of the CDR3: TGTGCCAGCAGAGGGACAGGGTATGCTTTCTTT. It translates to CASRGTGYAFF.